The clone carrying this T cell receptor beta chain was recorded many times. Its antigen is unidentified. Employing constant-segment primers, 5'RACE generated TCR alpha and TCR beta cDNA libraries bearing sample barcodes and UMIs. One entry per CDR3 protein results from TCRdb running MiXCR on the 5' RACE reads. Altogether about 430,000 distinct CDR3 sequences are present, more than 20% being singletons, with the ten largest covering 8.5% to 10%. V gave up 0 bases and J gave up 9 bases, with 18 bases separating them. The germline CDR1 and CDR2 sequences are MNHEY and SVGAGI. This CDR3 spans 16 amino acids. This sample is drawn from a study of T-cell memory formation after mild COVID-19. In the study overall: Clusters of TCRs were largely donor specific. Study-level results: Whether day 37 second-wave clones are SARS-CoV-2-specific was not confirmed.

The V gene is TRBV6-5, the J gene TRBJ1-5; D is ambiguous. This TCR was recovered from an adult woman who had mild COVID-19 (a few samples of this study predate the infection). Cell type and time point are not known. The sample taken for sequencing was PBMCs or a T cell subset sorted from them (not recorded which). CDR3 DNA sequence: TGTGCCAGCAGTTACTCACCGGTCGCTAACGGGCCGCCCCAGCATTTT. As protein: CASSYSPVANGPPQHF.